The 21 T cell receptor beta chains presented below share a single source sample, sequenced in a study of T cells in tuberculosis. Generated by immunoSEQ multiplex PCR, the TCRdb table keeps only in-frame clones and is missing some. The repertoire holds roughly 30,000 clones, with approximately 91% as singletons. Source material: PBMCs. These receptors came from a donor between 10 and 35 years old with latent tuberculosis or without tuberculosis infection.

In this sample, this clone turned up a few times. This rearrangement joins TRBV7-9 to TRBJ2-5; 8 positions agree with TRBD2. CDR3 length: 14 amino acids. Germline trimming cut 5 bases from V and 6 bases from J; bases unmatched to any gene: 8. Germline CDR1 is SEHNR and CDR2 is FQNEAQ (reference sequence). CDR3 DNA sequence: TGTGCCAGCAGCCCGGTTGCGGGGGGTCAGACCCAGTACTTC. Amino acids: CASSPVAGGQTQYF.

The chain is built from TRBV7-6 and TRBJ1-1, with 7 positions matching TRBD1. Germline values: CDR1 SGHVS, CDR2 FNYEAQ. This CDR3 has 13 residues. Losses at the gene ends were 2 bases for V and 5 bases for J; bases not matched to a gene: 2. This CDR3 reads CASSLTGATEAFF. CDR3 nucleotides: TGTGCCAGCAGCTTAACAGGGGCTACTGAAGCTTTCTTT.

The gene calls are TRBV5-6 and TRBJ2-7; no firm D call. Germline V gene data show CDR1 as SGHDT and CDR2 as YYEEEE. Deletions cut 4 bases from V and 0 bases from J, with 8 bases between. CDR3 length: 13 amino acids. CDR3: CASSLSLSYEQYF. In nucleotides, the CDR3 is TGTGCCAGCAGCCTTTCCCTCTCCTACGAGCAGTACTTC.

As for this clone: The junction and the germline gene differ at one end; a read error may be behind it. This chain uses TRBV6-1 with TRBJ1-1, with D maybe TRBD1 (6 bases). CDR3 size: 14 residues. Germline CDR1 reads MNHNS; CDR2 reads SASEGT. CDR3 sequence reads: CASREGGENTEAFF. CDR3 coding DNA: TGTGCCAGCAGGGAAGGGGGGGAGAACACTGAAGCTTTCTTT.

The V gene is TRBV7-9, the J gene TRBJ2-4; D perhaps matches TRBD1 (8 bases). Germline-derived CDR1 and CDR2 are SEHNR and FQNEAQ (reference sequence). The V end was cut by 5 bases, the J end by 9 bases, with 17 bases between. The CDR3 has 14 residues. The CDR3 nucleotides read TGTGCCAGCAGCCCCCCGGACAGGGAGGGCATTCAGTACTTC. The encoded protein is CASSPPDREGIQYF.

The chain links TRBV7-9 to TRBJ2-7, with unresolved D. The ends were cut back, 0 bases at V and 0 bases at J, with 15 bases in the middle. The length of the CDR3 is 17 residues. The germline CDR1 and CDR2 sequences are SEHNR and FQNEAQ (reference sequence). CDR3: CASSLAPTPKSSYEQYF. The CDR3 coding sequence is TGTGCCAGCAGCTTAGCGCCGACTCCCAAAAGCTCCTACGAGCAGTACTTC.

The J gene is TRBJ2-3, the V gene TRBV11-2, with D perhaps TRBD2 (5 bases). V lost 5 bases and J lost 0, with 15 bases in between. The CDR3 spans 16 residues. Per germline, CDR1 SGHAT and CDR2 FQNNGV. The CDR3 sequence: CASSPRAAVSTDTQYF. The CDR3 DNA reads TGTGCCAGCAGCCCCAGAGCGGCGGTAAGCACAGATACGCAGTATTTT.

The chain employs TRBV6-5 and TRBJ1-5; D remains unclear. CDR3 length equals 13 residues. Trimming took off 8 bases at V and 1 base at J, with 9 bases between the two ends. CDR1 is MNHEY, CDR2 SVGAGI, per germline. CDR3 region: CASSEGSNQPQHF. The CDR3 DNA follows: TGTGCCAGCTCGGAGGGAAGCAATCAGCCCCAGCATTTT.

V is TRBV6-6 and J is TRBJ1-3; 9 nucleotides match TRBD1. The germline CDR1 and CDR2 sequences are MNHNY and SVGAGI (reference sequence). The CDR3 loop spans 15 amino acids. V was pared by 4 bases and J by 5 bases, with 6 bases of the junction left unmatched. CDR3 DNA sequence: TGTGCCAGCAGTTTACCGGGACAGGGCAGAAACACCATATATTTT. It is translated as CASSLPGQGRNTIYF.

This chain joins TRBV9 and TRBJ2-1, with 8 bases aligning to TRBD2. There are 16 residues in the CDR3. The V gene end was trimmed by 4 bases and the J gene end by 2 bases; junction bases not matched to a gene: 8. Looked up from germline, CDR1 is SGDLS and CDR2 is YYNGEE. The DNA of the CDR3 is TGTGCCAGCAGCCCGAGCGGGAGTGGGACCTACAATGAGCAGTTCTTC. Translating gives CASSPSGSGTYNEQFF. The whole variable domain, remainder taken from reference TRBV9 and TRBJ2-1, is DSGVTQTPKHLITATGQRVTLRCSPRSGDLSVYWYQQSLDQGLQFLIQYYNGEERAKGNILERFSAQQFPDLHSELNLSSLELGDSALYFCASSPSGSGTYNEQFFGPGTRLTVL.

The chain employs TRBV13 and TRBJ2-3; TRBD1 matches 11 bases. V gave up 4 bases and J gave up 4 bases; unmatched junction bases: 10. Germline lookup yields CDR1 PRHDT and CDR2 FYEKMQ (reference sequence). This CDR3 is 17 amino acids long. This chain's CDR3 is CASSSARDRGGADTQYF. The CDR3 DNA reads TGTGCCAGCAGCTCCGCCCGGGACAGGGGGGGGGCAGATACGCAGTATTTT.

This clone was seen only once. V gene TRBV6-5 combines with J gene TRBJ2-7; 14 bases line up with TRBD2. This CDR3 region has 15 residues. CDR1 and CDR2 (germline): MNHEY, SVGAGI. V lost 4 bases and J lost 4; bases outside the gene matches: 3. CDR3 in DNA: TGTGCCAGCAGTTCCGGACTAGCGGGGGGTTACGAGCAGTACTTC. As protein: CASSSGLAGGYEQYF.

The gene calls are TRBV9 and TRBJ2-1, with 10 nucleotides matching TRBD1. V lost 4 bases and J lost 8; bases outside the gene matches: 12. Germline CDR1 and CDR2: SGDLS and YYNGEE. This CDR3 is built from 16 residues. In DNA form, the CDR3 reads TGTGCCAGCAGCACATGGAGACAGGGGGCGAAGGATGAGCAGTTCTTC. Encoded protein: CASSTWRQGAKDEQFF.

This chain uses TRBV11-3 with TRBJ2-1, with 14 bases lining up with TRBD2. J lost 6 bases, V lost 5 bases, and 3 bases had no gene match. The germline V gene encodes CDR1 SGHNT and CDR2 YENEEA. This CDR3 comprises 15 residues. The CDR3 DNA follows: TGTGCCAGCAGCCCCGGGACTAGCGGGAGCAATGAGCAGTTCTTC. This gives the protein CASSPGTSGSNEQFF.

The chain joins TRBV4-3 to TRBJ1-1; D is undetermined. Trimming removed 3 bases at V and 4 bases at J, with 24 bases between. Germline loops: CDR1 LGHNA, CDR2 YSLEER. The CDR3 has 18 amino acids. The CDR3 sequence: CASSHPKAGLRVGTEAFF. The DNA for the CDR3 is TGCGCCAGCAGCCATCCCAAAGCGGGGTTACGGGTGGGCACTGAAGCTTTCTTT.

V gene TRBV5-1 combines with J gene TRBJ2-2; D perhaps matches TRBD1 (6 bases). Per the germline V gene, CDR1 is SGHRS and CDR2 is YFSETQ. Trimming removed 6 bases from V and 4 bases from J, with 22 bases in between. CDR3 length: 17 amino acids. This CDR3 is CASTTTRGGMSTGELFF. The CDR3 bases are TGCGCCAGCACCACTACCAGAGGGGGTATGAGCACCGGGGAGCTGTTTTTT. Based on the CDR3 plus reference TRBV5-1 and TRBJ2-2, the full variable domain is KAGVTQTPRYLIKTRGQQVTLSCSPISGHRSVSWYQQTPGQGLQFLFEYFSETQRNKGNFPGRFSGRQFSNSRSEMNVSTLELGDSALYLCASTTTRGGMSTGELFFGEGSRLTVL.

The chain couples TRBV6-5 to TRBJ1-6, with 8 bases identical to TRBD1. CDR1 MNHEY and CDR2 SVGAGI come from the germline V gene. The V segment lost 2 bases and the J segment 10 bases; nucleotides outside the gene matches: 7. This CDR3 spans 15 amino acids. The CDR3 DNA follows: TGTGCCAGCAGTTACCAGGACAGGGCGGGATCACCCCTCCACTTT. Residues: CASSYQDRAGSPLHF.

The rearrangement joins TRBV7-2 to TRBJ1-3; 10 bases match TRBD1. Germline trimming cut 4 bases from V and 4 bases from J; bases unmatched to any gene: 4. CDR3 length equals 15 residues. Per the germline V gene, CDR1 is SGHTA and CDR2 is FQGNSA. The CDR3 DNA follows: TGTGCCAGCAGCTCAGGACAGGGGGAAGGAAACACCATATATTTT. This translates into CASSSGQGEGNTIYF.

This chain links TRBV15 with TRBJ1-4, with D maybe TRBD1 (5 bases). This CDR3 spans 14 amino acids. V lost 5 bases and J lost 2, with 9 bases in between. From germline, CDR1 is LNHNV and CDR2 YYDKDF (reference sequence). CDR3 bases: TGTGCCACCAGCCGCGGGGGGACTAATGAAAAACTGTTTTTT. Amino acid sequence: CATSRGGTNEKLFF.

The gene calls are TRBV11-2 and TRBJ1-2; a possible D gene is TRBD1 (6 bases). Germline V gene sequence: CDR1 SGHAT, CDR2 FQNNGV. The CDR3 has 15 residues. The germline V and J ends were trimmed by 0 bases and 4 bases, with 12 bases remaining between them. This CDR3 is CASSLEPGAAYGYTF. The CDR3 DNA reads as TGTGCCAGCAGCTTAGAACCAGGGGCGGCCTATGGCTACACCTTC.

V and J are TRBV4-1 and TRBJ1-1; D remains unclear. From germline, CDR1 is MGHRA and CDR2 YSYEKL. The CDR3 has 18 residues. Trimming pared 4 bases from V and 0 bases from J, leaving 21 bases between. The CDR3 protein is CASSLNWWQRVLNTEAFF. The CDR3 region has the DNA TGCGCCAGCAGCCTCAATTGGTGGCAGAGGGTCTTGAACACTGAAGCTTTCTTT.